Below are 4 T cell receptor beta chains sequenced from a single sample in a study of identical twins. MiXCR, applied by TCRdb to the 5' RACE reads, yields one record per CDR3 protein. The table lists under 250,000 distinct CDR3 sequences, approximately 12% of them singletons. The same data also went into a second study, on yellow fever vaccine responses in identical twins.

Sequences were obtained from memory (CD45RO+) T cells sorted from blood. These receptors all stem from a woman younger than 35 in good health.

The gene calls are TRBV2 and TRBJ1-1, with 8 nucleotides matching TRBD1. CDR3 length: 17 amino acids. Germline CDR1 is SNHLY and CDR2 is FYNNEI. J was trimmed by 9 bases and V by 4 bases; bases with no gene match: 19. CDR3 protein: CASSAAGQGHILPQAFF. The CDR3, as DNA: TGTGCCAGCAGTGCGGCCGGACAGGGACATATCTTACCCCAAGCTTTCTTT.

This clonotype has at least ten counts. The chain recombines TRBV5-1 with TRBJ2-2, with 12 bases fitting TRBD2. Germline lookup yields CDR1 SGHRS and CDR2 YFSETQ. CDR3 length equals 18 residues. Germline trimming cut 0 bases from V and 5 bases from J; bases unmatched to any gene: 8. The CDR3: CASSLGSTSGSPTGELFF. The CDR3 DNA follows: TGCGCCAGCAGCTTGGGTTCGACTAGCGGGAGTCCTACCGGGGAGCTGTTTTTT.

The CDR3 region is CASSQGTGRYETQYF. The CDR3 DNA reads as TGCGCCAGCAGCCAAGGGACAGGGAGGTACGAGACCCAGTACTTC. This chain links TRBV4-1 with TRBJ2-5, with 8 bases aligning to TRBD1. This CDR3 is built from 15 residues. Losses at the gene ends were 1 base for V and 5 bases for J; bases not matched to a gene: 6. Germline V lookup: CDR1 MGHRA, CDR2 YSYEKL.

This clonotype was observed many times. The J gene is TRBJ2-1, the V gene TRBV15; 9 bases are a match to TRBD2. The J segment lost 7 bases and the V segment lost 5 bases, leaving 9 bases of the junction unmatched. The CDR3 has 15 amino acids. Germline lookup yields CDR1 LNHNV and CDR2 YYDKDF (reference sequence). CDR3 nucleotides: TGTGCCACCAGCTCGGGGAGTAGCGGGAGAAATGAGCAGTTCTTC. Translation gives CATSSGSSGRNEQFF.